This TCR beta chain came from a study of identical twins. Comment on this clonotype: Its antigen remains unidentified.

Addition of a universal primer site occurred through template switching, and cDNA carried unique molecular identifiers. TCRdb fed the 5' RACE reads into MiXCR, producing one record per CDR3 protein. The data contain approximately 620,000 distinct CDR3 sequences, 8.6% of them singletons. The V end was cut by 2 bases, the J end by 5 bases, with 18 bases between. This CDR3 is 16 amino acids long. Germline V gene lookup returns CDR1 MNHEY and CDR2 SVGAGI. Study observations and caveats: It was out-of-frame TCR alpha sharing in monozygotic twins that models underestimated. Zero-insertion findings could be partly confounded by invariant cells (MAIT and iNKT cells). Less excess twin sharing appeared in beta out-of-frame sequences.

These same records also appear under a second study, on yellow fever vaccine responses in identical twins.

The sequenced sample was PBMCs. This clonotype originated in a woman aged 18-29 years in good health. The chain is built from TRBV6-5 and TRBJ2-5; tentative D call: TRBD2 (6 bases). The chain's CDR3 is CASSYVGVGRGETQYF. DNA of the CDR3: TGTGCCAGCAGTTACGTGGGAGTGGGCCGGGGGGAGACCCAGTACTTC.